This TCR beta chain was found in a study of CD8 T cells in ankylosing spondylitis. This clonotype was counted only a few times. As yet, its antigen is unknown. V was pared by 0 bases and J by 4 bases, with 7 bases of the junction left unmatched. Germline CDR1 and CDR2: SGHRS and YFSETQ. The CDR3 spans 17 residues. The study's findings and limits: Some motif variants had been reported before (in reactive arthritis synovial fluid and blood). CD8+ by phenotype, disease-linked clones were relatively rare in peripheral blood. It appeared that ankylosing spondylitis blood was characterized by a TCR beta motif of about eight highly homologous variants.

Quantitative 5'-RACE with molecular barcodes generated TCR beta libraries. TCRdb analysed the 5' RACE reads with MiXCR anew, one entry per CDR3 protein. The data show approximately 250,000 distinct CDR3 sequences, approximately 10% seen once. The receptor was isolated from a male donor with ankylosing spondylitis or in good health (not recorded which). Sample: blood, either unsorted or a sorted T cell fraction (not recorded which). The rearrangement links TRBV5-1 to TRBJ2-3, with 11 bases identical to TRBD1. The CDR3 DNA is TGCGCCAGCAGCTTGGGCCTCGGACAGGGGGCGTCAGATACGCAGTATTTT. Encoded protein: CASSLGLGQGASDTQYF.